This T cell receptor beta chain is drawn from a study of blood T cell repertoires in COVID-19. This clone was observed a handful of times. CDR1 is SGDLS, CDR2 YYNGEE, per germline. Trimming shortened V by 3 bases and J by 9 bases, and 16 bases separated the two germline ends. This CDR3 spans 15 amino acids. In the original analysis: Estimation of nucleated cell counts was performed using reference gene primer amplification. Sequencing used immunoSEQ multiplex PCR; TCRdb keeps in-frame clones, though not all of them. V and J calls and clone size are those listed in that table; D and trimming were worked out from the DNA. Of roughly 250,000 clones listed, about 88% were seen once; the top ten hold 2% to 2.5%.

The clonotype originates from a woman between 40 and 55 years old who had recovered from COVID-19. The rearrangement joins TRBV9 to TRBJ1-6; weak D call: TRBD1 (6 bases). Sequencing was done on a sample of peripheral blood. The CDR3 sequence: CASSAMQGLVSPLHF. Written as DNA, the CDR3 is TGTGCCAGCAGCGCAATGCAGGGGCTGGTTTCACCCCTCCACTTT.